This TCR beta chain was captured by sequencing in a study of CD8+ T cells in alopecia areata. Treatment here: oral pan-JAK inhibitor, 5-10 mg twice daily. RNA was extracted and reverse transcribed into cDNA as the sequencing template. The assay was immunoSEQ multiplex PCR, and TCRdb's table has in-frame clones only and misses some. The repertoire includes around 100,000 clones, roughly 56% of them detected once, and roughly 3.5% sits in the top ten. V lost 0 bases to trimming and J lost 2 bases, with 14 bases between them. The CDR3 length is 16 residues. CDR1 is SQVTM, CDR2 ANQGSEA, per germline. The receptor was isolated from a human donor with alopecia areata. The sequenced sample was CD4+ T cells sorted from blood, obtained at week 24, from a patient treated with tofacitinib. The chain uses TRBV29-1 and TRBJ2-1; TRBD2 might be the D (5 bases). CDR3 bases: TGCAGCGTTGAAGAGGCATCGGCCGGGACCTACAATGAGCAGTTCTTC. Translation gives CSVEEASAGTYNEQFF.